A selection of T cell receptor beta chains follows, all from one sample in a study of T cells after yellow fever vaccination. TCRdb fed the 5' RACE reads into MiXCR, producing one record per CDR3 protein. Of more than 90,000 distinct CDR3 sequences listed, roughly 8.9% are singletons. The material was CD8+ T cells sorted from PBMCs, obtained 45 days after the yellow fever booster vaccination. These receptors all come from a man aged 30 to 45 who received the YFV17D yellow fever vaccine. The CDR3 runs from the conserved cysteine through the conserved F or W. Fields, in order: J gene, D gene, clone size, V gene, CDR3 protein, CDR3 DNA. The D gene is left open where the match is weak. Clone size is given for some rows only: seen once, a few or many times, or a class if the clone is expanded.

>TRBJ2-1|TRBD2|many|TRBV5-1
CASSLGQGGNEQFF
TGCGCCAGCAGCTTGGGGCAGGGAGGGAATGAGCAGTTCTTC
>TRBJ1-1|-|many|TRBV12-3/TRBV12-4
CATRGWDTEAFF
TGTGCCACGAGGGGATGGGACACTGAAGCTTTCTTT
>TRBJ2-2|TRBD2|many|TRBV7-8
CASSLSSGSGTGELFF
TGTGCCAGCAGCTTATCTAGCGGGAGTGGCACCGGGGAGCTGTTTTTT
>TRBJ2-7|TRBD1|many|TRBV7-6
CASSVGQMSSYEQYF
TGTGCCAGCAGCGTGGGACAGATGAGCTCCTACGAGCAGTACTTC
>TRBJ2-7|-|many|TRBV11-2
CASSPSGYSPYEQYF
TGTGCCAGCAGCCCCAGCGGGTACTCACCCTACGAGCAGTACTTC
>TRBJ2-1|TRBD2|-|TRBV6-2/TRBV6-3
CASSTGQLVAGGLSYNEQFF
TGTGCCAGCAGCACAGGACAGTTAGTAGCGGGAGGCCTATCCTACAATGAGCAGTTCTTC
>TRBJ2-1|TRBD2|many|TRBV5-1
CASSLVGRGVGNEQFF
TGCGCCAGCAGCTTGGTAGGGAGGGGCGTTGGTAATGAGCAGTTCTTC
>TRBJ2-3|-|many|TRBV5-1
CASSPHPRDTQYF
TGCGCCAGCAGCCCGCACCCTAGAGATACGCAGTATTTT
>TRBJ2-3|TRBD2|many|TRBV4-3
CASSHDGGLGIPDTQYF
TGCGCCAGCAGCCACGACGGGGGACTAGGTATTCCAGATACGCAGTATTTT
>TRBJ2-5|TRBD1|many|TRBV6-5
CASSYSFQTGGYDETQYF
TGTGCCAGCAGTTACTCTTTCCAAACAGGGGGCTATGATGAGACCCAGTACTTC
>TRBJ2-7|TRBD1|many|TRBV5-6
CASSQPYDRGYYEQYF
TGTGCCAGCAGCCAACCTTATGACAGGGGATACTACGAGCAGTACTTC
>TRBJ1-6|-|few|TRBV5-1
CASSWDGGSNSPLHF
TGCGCCAGCAGCTGGGACGGAGGTTCCAATTCACCCCTCCACTTT
>TRBJ2-1|-|many|TRBV19
CASSIGNEQFF
TGTGCCAGTAGTATAGGGAACGAGCAGTTCTTC
>TRBJ2-7|TRBD1|-|TRBV28
CASSGFEGGSEQYF
TGTGCCAGCAGTGGATTCGAAGGGGGCAGCGAGCAGTACTTC
>TRBJ1-2|-|-|TRBV20-1
CSARVGGIYGYTF
TGCAGTGCTAGAGTGGGAGGGATATATGGCTACACCTTC
>TRBJ2-7|-|many|TRBV5-1
CASKPLDHYEQYF
TGCGCCAGCAAGCCATTAGACCACTACGAGCAGTACTTC
>TRBJ2-7|TRBD1|many|TRBV20-1
CSASGTDSYEQYF
TGCAGTGCTAGCGGGACAGATTCCTACGAGCAGTACTTC
>TRBJ2-7|-|many|TRBV30
CAWSPSTYEQYF
TGTGCCTGGAGTCCCTCTACCTACGAGCAGTACTTC
>TRBJ2-1|TRBD2|-|TRBV30
CACLLRGRNNEQFF
TGTGCCTGCTTACTACGCGGGAGGAACAATGAGCAGTTCTTC
>TRBJ1-4|TRBD1|many|TRBV18
CASSPRDSREKLFF
TGTGCCAGCTCACCCCGGGACAGTCGCGAAAAACTGTTTTTT
>TRBJ1-1|-|many|TRBV25-1
CASGGQTGSAFF
TGTGCCAGCGGAGGACAGACGGGTTCGGCTTTCTTT
>TRBJ1-3|TRBD1|many|TRBV9
CASSEGGSGNTIYF
TGTGCCAGCAGCGAAGGGGGCAGCGGAAACACCATATATTTT
>TRBJ2-1|-|many|TRBV19
CASIPSGEQFF
TGTGCCAGTATCCCGTCTGGTGAGCAGTTCTTC
>TRBJ1-6|-|many|TRBV12-3/TRBV12-4
CASSLGNYNSPLHF
TGTGCCAGCAGTTTGGGGAACTATAATTCACCCCTCCACTTT
>TRBJ2-1|-|many|TRBV10-3
CAISDRADLADEQFF
TGTGCCATCAGTGATCGGGCCGATTTAGCCGATGAGCAGTTCTTC
>TRBJ2-3|TRBD2|many|TRBV4-3
CASSHLAGGGTDTQYF
TGCGCCAGCAGTCATCTAGCGGGAGGGGGGACAGATACGCAGTATTTT
>TRBJ2-2|-|many|TRBV20-1
CSAPRRDSFSGELFF
TGCAGTGCCCCAAGGCGGGACTCTTTTTCCGGGGAGCTGTTTTTT
>TRBJ2-7|-|many|TRBV27
CASSFRQSSYEQYF
TGTGCCAGCAGTTTCCGGCAGAGCTCCTACGAGCAGTACTTC
>TRBJ2-1|-|few|TRBV25-1
CASTSGPISYNEQFF
TGTGCCAGCACTTCGGGACCAATATCCTACAATGAGCAGTTCTTC
>TRBJ2-2|TRBD2|many|TRBV7-2
CASSLAPLAGPNTGELFF
TGTGCCAGCAGCTTAGCCCCTCTAGCGGGGCCGAACACCGGGGAGCTGTTTTTT
>TRBJ2-7|-|-|TRBV15
CATSQGGYEQYF
TGTGCCACCAGCCAGGGTGGCTACGAGCAGTACTTC